This T cell receptor (beta chain) comes out of a study of blood T cell repertoires in COVID-19. The overall study: Sites across the United States, Italy and Spain contributed samples from acute and convalescent COVID-19. Nucleic acid was either cDNA or gDNA, and it came from T cells, B-cell-depleted T cells, or PBMCs.

Looked up from germline, CDR1 is SGHRS and CDR2 is YFSETQ. With 7 bases clipped from V and 5 bases from J, the junction kept 10 bases outside the gene matches. This CDR3 contains 16 residues. Generated by immunoSEQ multiplex PCR, the TCRdb table keeps only in-frame clones and is missing some. Found here are approximately 470,000 clones, about nine tenths of them singletons; the top ten hold about 0.7%. The cohort comprised adults aged about 18 to 90 years residing in under 25 US areas. This sequence joins TRBV5-1 and TRBJ2-5, with TRBD2 matching 14 bases. This TCR came from a woman between 18 and 29 years old who had recovered from COVID-19. Sequenced sample: PBMCs or T cells enriched from blood (not recorded which). As DNA, the CDR3 is TGCGCCAGCGGACTAGCGGGGGGCCCGAGGGGGGAGACCCAGTACTTC. Encoded protein: CASGLAGGPRGETQYF.